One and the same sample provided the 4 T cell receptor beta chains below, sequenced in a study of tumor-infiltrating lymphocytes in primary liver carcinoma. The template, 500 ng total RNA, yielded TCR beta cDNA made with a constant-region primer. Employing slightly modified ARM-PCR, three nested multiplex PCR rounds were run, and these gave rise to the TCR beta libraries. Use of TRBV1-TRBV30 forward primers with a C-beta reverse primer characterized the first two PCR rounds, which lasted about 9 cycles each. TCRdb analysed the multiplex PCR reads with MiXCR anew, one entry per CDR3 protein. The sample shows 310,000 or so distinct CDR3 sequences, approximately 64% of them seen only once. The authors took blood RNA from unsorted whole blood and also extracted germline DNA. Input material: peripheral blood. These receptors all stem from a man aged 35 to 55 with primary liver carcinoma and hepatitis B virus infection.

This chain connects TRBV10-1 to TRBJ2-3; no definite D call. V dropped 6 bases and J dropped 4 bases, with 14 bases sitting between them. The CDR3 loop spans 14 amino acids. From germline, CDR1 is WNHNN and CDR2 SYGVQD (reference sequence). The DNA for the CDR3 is TGCGCCAGCAGAGCCAGGAGTGGTGCAGATACGCAGTATTTT. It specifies CASRARSGADTQYF.

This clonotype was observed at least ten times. This CDR3 reads CASSLGSSYEQYF. CDR3 sequence (DNA): TGCGCCAGCAGCTTGGGTAGCTCCTACGAGCAGTACTTC. The chain recombines TRBV5-1 with TRBJ2-7; the D is unclear. CDR1 and CDR2 (germline): SGHRS, YFSETQ. The CDR3 consists of 13 residues. The V and J ends lost 0 bases and 0 bases respectively, with 4 bases between them.

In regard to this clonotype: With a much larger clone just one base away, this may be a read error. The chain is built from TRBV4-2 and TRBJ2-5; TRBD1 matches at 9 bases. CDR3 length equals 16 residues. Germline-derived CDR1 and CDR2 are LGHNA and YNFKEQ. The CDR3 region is CASSHQWGQGQETLYF. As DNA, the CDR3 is TGTGCCAGCAGCCACCAATGGGGACAGGGACAAGAGACCCTGTACTTC.

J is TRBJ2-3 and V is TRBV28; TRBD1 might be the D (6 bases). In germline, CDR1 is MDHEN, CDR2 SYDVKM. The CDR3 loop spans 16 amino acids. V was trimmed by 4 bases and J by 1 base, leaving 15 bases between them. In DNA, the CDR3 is TGTGCCAGCAGTTCCAGGCAGGGGATCCGCACAGATACGCAGTATTTT. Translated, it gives CASSSRQGIRTDTQYF.